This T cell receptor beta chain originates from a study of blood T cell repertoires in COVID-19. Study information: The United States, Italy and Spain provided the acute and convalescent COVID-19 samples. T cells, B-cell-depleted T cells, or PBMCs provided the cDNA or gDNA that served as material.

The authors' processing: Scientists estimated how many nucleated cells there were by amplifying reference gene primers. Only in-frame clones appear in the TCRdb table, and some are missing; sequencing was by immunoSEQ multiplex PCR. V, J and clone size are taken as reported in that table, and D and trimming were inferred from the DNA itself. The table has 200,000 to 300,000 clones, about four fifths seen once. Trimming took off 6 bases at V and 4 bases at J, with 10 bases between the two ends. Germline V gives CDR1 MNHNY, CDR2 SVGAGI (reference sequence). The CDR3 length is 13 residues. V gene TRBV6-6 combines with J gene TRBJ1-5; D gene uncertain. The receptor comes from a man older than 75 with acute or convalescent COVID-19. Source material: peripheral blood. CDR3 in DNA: TGTGCCAGCAGCATGACGGGGAATCAGCCCCAGCATTTT. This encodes CASSMTGNQPQHF.